A selection of T cell receptor beta chains follows, all from one sample in a study of T-cell reconstitution after alpha-beta-depleted transplantation in children. TCRdb independently ran MiXCR on the PCR reads; one entry per CDR3 protein. This repertoire shows 400,000 to 450,000 distinct CDR3 sequences, roughly two fifths found once; its top ten account for 27%. The material was PBMCs, obtained before TCRalphabeta/CD19-depleted stem cell transplant. The receptors here all came from a girl aged 2 to 9 with aplastic anemia, due to receive a stem cell transplant. Each CDR3 is given with its conserved first and last residue. The D gene is left open where the match is weak. Clone size is given for some rows only: seen once, a few or many times, or a class if the clone is expanded.

clone_size d_call j_call v_call cdr3_nt cdr3_aa
NA TRBD1 TRBJ1-1 TRBV3-1 TGTGCCAGCAGCCAAGGGGACAGGCCCAACACTGAAGCTTTCTTT CASSQGDRPNTEAFF
NA NA TRBJ2-6 TRBV20-1 TGCAGTGCTAGAGATCCAGGGGCTGGGGCCAACGTCCTGACTTTC CSARDPGAGANVLTF
NA TRBD2 TRBJ2-3 TRBV4-3 TGCGCCAGCAGCCAAGTACTAGCGGGAAGCCTCACAGATACGCAGTATTTT CASSQVLAGSLTDTQYF
NA NA TRBJ2-7 TRBV20-1 TGCAGTGCTCCTGGCTACGAGCAGTACTTC CSAPGYEQYF
few NA TRBJ2-1 TRBV12-3/TRBV12-4 TGTGCCAGCAGTCCCTATGGGCGGAACTCCTACAATGAGCAGTTCTTC CASSPYGRNSYNEQFF
NA TRBD2 TRBJ2-3 TRBV29-1 TGCAGCGTTGATCCTAGCGGGAGGAGCACAGATACGCAGTATTTT CSVDPSGRSTDTQYF
NA NA TRBJ1-2 TRBV28 TGTGCCAGCGTGCCAAGTGGACAGATTAACTATGGCTACACCTTC CASVPSGQINYGYTF
many NA TRBJ2-1 TRBV6-2/TRBV6-3 TGTGCCAGCAGCCGCGGGGGGACAGGTGATGAGCAGTTCTTC CASSRGGTGDEQFF
medium-sized NA TRBJ1-1 TRBV6-5 TGTGCCAGCGGGTACACGCGGGGAACTGAAGCTTTCTTT CASGYTRGTEAFF
many NA TRBJ2-5 TRBV3-1 TGTGCCAGCAGCCAAGAGACGAGCAGGGAGACCCAGTACTTC CASSQETSRETQYF
few NA TRBJ2-3 TRBV7-9 TGTGCCAGCAGCTTAGCGTGGTCAGGGAATACGCAGTATTTT CASSLAWSGNTQYF
many NA TRBJ2-2 TRBV5-6 TGTGCCAGCAGCTTGGTGGTGGGCACCGGGGAGCTGTTTTTT CASSLVVGTGELFF
NA TRBD2 TRBJ2-3 TRBV6-1 TGTGCCAGCAGCCTAGGGGGCGGGGGGGCCACAGATACGCAGTATTTT CASSLGGGGATDTQYF
NA TRBD2 TRBJ2-3 TRBV20-1 TGCAGTGCTAGTGGCGACTCCAAGCGGGGGCAAACGCAGTATTTT CSASGDSKRGQTQYF
NA NA TRBJ1-2 TRBV28 TGTGCCAGCAGTTTAGGGGACGGATCCTTTTATGGCTACACCTTC CASSLGDGSFYGYTF
many NA TRBJ2-7 TRBV4-1 TGCGCCAGCAGCCAAATAGGGGGCTACGAGCAGTACTTC CASSQIGGYEQYF
many NA TRBJ2-3 TRBV5-1 TGCGCCAGCAGCTTATGGACAGGAGGGGATAGCACAGATACGCAGTATTTT CASSLWTGGDSTDTQYF
NA NA TRBJ2-1 TRBV7-3 TGTGCCAGCAGCTTAAAGAGCGGGCACAATGAGCAGTTCTTC CASSLKSGHNEQFF
few TRBD2 TRBJ2-3 TRBV6-5 TGTGCCAGCAGTTACCCGACTAGCGGGGGTCCAGATACGCAGTATTTT CASSYPTSGGPDTQYF
NA NA TRBJ2-3 TRBV15 TGTGCCACCAGCCCTGACGAGGGGAGCGCAGATACGCAGTATTTT CATSPDEGSADTQYF
NA TRBD1 TRBJ2-7 TRBV6-2/TRBV6-3 TGTGCCAGCAGTTACTCAAGAGCACAGGGGCCCTACGAGCAGTACTTC CASSYSRAQGPYEQYF
many NA TRBJ2-7 TRBV25-1 TGTGCCAGCAGTGAGTCTACCTACGAGCAGTACTTC CASSESTYEQYF
NA NA TRBJ1-2 TRBV20-1 TGCAGTGCTGGTGACAGGACCTATGGCTACACCTTC CSAGDRTYGYTF
NA NA TRBJ2-7 TRBV30 TGTGCCTGGAGTGCCTTGTGGGGGTCCTACGAGCAGTACTTC CAWSALWGSYEQYF
NA TRBD2 TRBJ2-7 TRBV10-3 TGTGCCACCAACGAGCGGGAGGGGGTGAACGAGCAGTACTTC CATNEREGVNEQYF
few NA TRBJ2-5 TRBV20-1 TGCAGTGCTAGAGTCCCGGAAGAGACCCAGTACTTC CSARVPEETQYF
many NA TRBJ1-5 TRBV5-1 TGCGCCAGCAGCTTGGCGGGGGCAGACCGCGGGCAGCCCCAGCATTTT CASSLAGADRGQPQHF
few NA TRBJ1-2 TRBV28 TGTGCCAGCAGTTCAGAAAGCTATGGCTACACCTTC CASSSESYGYTF
few NA TRBJ1-4 TRBV20-1 TGCAGTGCTTACGAGGCAACTAATGAAAAACTGTTTTTT CSAYEATNEKLFF
NA NA TRBJ1-6 TRBV6-5 TGTGCCAGCAGTTTCGGACCGAATTCACCCCTCCACTTT CASSFGPNSPLHF
NA NA TRBJ2-1 TRBV20-1 TGCAGTGCTAGAGAAGCGCAGTTTTTTTACAATGAGCAGTTCTTC CSAREAQFFYNEQFF
NA NA TRBJ2-5 TRBV7-3 TGTGCCAGCAGCTCTGACAGGCGGGAGACCCAGTACTTC CASSSDRRETQYF
NA TRBD2 TRBJ2-1 TRBV19 TGTGCCAGTAGTAGGGGACTAGACAGATGGAATGAGCAGTTCTTC CASSRGLDRWNEQFF
NA TRBD2 TRBJ2-7 TRBV28 TGTGCCAGCAGTTTCCCCCCACTAGCGGGAGGGCCCTACGAGCAGTACTTC CASSFPPLAGGPYEQYF
NA TRBD1 TRBJ1-5 TRBV19 TGTGCCAGTACCTCGGGACAGGGCAATCAGCCCCAGCATTTT CASTSGQGNQPQHF
NA TRBD1 TRBJ1-2 TRBV6-5 TGTGCCAGCAGTTATACTGGGGACAGGGACGGCTACACCTTC CASSYTGDRDGYTF
NA NA TRBJ2-5 TRBV25-1 TGTGCCAGCAGTGAATATGAGGGCCAAGAGACCCAGTACTTC CASSEYEGQETQYF